These 20 T cell receptor beta chains share one sample of origin, sequenced in a study of blood T cells in healthy people across ages. For the second PCR, which ran for roughly 6 to 12 cycles, a sample-barcoded 5' primer and a J-beta primer mix were used. TCRdb re-called the 5' RACE reads through MiXCR, storing one row per CDR3 protein. Among about 1.4 million distinct CDR3 sequences listed, around 59% were seen once. The sequencing input was blood. The receptors shown here come from a man younger than 35 in good health.

This chain joins TRBV18 and TRBJ1-2; 8 bases fit TRBD1. Germline CDR1 KGHSH, CDR2 LQKENI. The CDR3 extends over 15 amino acids. V gave up 4 bases and J gave up 7 bases; unmatched junction bases: 11. The CDR3 reads CASSLGQGFNPGYTF. The CDR3 coding sequence is TGTGCCAGCTCACTAGGACAGGGCTTTAACCCTGGCTACACCTTC.

Of note for this clonotype: With a much larger clone just one base away, this may be a read error. This CDR3 is CCASSGGLSYEQYF. The CDR3 DNA follows: TGCTGTGCTTCAAGCGGGGGGCTGTCCTACGAGCAGTACTTC. The chain carries TRBV20-1 and TRBJ2-7; 9 bases map to TRBD2. The germline V gene encodes CDR1 DFQATT and CDR2 SNEGSKA (reference sequence). The CDR3 is 14 amino acids.

The chain combines TRBV20-1 with TRBJ2-1; D is ambiguous. Germline assignment: CDR1 DFQATT and CDR2 SNEGSKA (reference sequence). The CDR3 is made up of 13 amino acids. V gave up 3 bases and J gave up 10 bases, with 16 bases separating them. CDR3: CSARSLARTEQFF. In DNA form, the CDR3 reads TGCAGTGCTAGGAGTCTGGCCCGGACGGAGCAGTTCTTC.

The rearrangement joins TRBV2 to TRBJ2-6; tentatively, D is TRBD1 or TRBD2 (5 bases each). The ends were cut back, 8 bases at V and 1 base at J, with 9 bases in the middle. Germline V gene sequence: CDR1 SNHLY, CDR2 FYNNEI. The CDR3 consists of 14 residues. As DNA, the CDR3 is TGTGCCAGCCCGGGACCATCTGGGGCCAACGTCCTGACTTTC. Translated: CASPGPSGANVLTF.

CDR3 loop: CASSYSCQGSNQPQHF. For the CDR3, the DNA is TGTGCCAGCAGTTACTCGTGTCAGGGAAGCAATCAGCCCCAGCATTTT. The V and J genes are TRBV6-7 and TRBJ1-5, with D possibly TRBD1 on 5 matching bases. TRBV6-7 is an ORF, and what it does is uncertain. The CDR3 has 16 residues. V lost 0 bases and J 1 base, leaving 10 bases between the germline ends.

There are a few counts of this clonotype. V gene TRBV5-1 combines with J gene TRBJ1-1; weak D call: TRBD1 (6 bases). Trimming stripped 4 bases from V and 3 bases from J, with 10 bases between. Germline V gene lookup returns CDR1 SGHRS and CDR2 YFSETQ. The length of the CDR3 is 13 residues. Written as DNA, the CDR3 is TGCGCCAGCAGCGGGAAGGGGGACACTGAAGCTTTCTTT. Translating it yields CASSGKGDTEAFF.

In its sample, this clonotype was seen many times. This chain connects TRBV29-1 to TRBJ2-5, with 8 bases aligning to TRBD1. Trimming removed 4 bases from V and 7 bases from J; junction bases left unmatched: 17. This CDR3 spans 16 amino acids. Germline-derived CDR1 and CDR2 are SQVTM and ANQGSEA. The CDR3 sequence: CSVGTEQTGARATQYF. As DNA, the CDR3 is TGCAGCGTTGGCACCGAACAGACAGGGGCTAGGGCGACCCAGTACTTC.

The V and J genes are TRBV20-1 and TRBJ2-7; 11 bases match TRBD1. The CDR3 sequence is 12 residues long. V shed 5 bases, J shed 9 bases, and the junction held 6 bases outside the gene matches. In germline, CDR1 is DFQATT, CDR2 SNEGSKA (reference sequence). This CDR3 reads CSAPGTGGGQYF. CDR3 coding DNA: TGCAGTGCTCCTGGGACAGGGGGAGGGCAGTACTTC.

The chain combines TRBV4-3 with TRBJ1-3; 7 bases line up with TRBD1. CDR1 is LGHNA and CDR2 is YSLEER in the germline V gene. The junction had 5 bases not matched to a gene; V was cut back by 5 bases and J by 4 bases. The CDR3 spans 14 residues. This CDR3 is CASSYRGGGNTIYF. As DNA, the CDR3 is TGCGCCAGCAGCTACAGGGGCGGAGGAAACACCATATATTTT.

This clonotype has a handful of counts. V and J are TRBV18 and TRBJ1-1; possible D gene TRBD1, 5 bases. This CDR3 is 16 amino acids long. Trimming removed 6 bases at V and 6 bases at J, with 23 bases between. Germline-derived CDR1 and CDR2 are KGHSH and LQKENI. CDR3 sequence (DNA): TGTGCCAGCTCCCCTACGTTGGGGGAGGAAGGGGCTGAAGCTTTCTTT. Its protein product is CASSPTLGEEGAEAFF.

The chain is built from TRBV7-9 and TRBJ2-7; 9 bases agree with TRBD1. Germline trimming cut 6 bases from V and 9 bases from J; bases unmatched to any gene: 21. The CDR3 totals 17 residues. Germline-derived CDR1 and CDR2 are SEHNR and FQNEAQ (reference sequence). Here the CDR3 reads CASRKGQGTAGVDGQYF. The DNA for the CDR3 is TGTGCCAGCAGGAAGGGACAGGGAACGGCAGGTGTGGACGGGCAGTACTTC. Complete variable domain (other parts from reference TRBV7-9 and TRBJ2-7): DTGVSQNPRHKITKRGQNVTFRCDPISEHNRLYWYRQTLGQGPEFLTYFQNEAQLEKSRLLSDRFSAERPKGSFSTLEIQRTEQGDSAMYLCASRKGQGTAGVDGQYFGPGTRLTVT.

This clonotype was seen a handful of times. The V and J genes are TRBV2 and TRBJ2-2; TRBD1 is a possible D gene (6 bases). Per germline, CDR1 SNHLY and CDR2 FYNNEI. The V end was cut by 1 base, the J end by 3 bases, with 9 bases between. The CDR3 has 15 amino acids. Here the CDR3 reads CASSEDRVDTGELFF. The CDR3 DNA follows: TGTGCCAGCAGTGAAGACAGGGTGGACACCGGGGAGCTGTTTTTT. The full variable domain, rest sourced from reference TRBV2 and TRBJ2-2, is EPEVTQTPSHQVTQMGQEVILRCVPISNHLYFYWYRQILGQKVEFLVSFYNNEISEKSEIFDDQFSVERPDGSNFTLKIRSTKLEDSAMYFCASSEDRVDTGELFFGEGSRLTVL.

This clonotype occurred a few times. V and J are TRBV7-6 and TRBJ2-3; no clear D. With 1 base removed from V and 1 base from J, the gap between germline ends came to 6 bases. CDR1 is SGHVS, CDR2 FNYEAQ, per germline. The CDR3 has 14 amino acids. Written as DNA, the CDR3 is TGTGCCAGCAGCTTAGTGTGGGGCACAGATACGCAGTATTTT. Its protein is CASSLVWGTDTQYF.

The genes are TRBV9 and TRBJ2-7, with TRBD1 as a possible D gene (6 bases). Trimming stripped 4 bases from V and 7 bases from J, with 15 bases between. The CDR3 runs 13 residues. Germline CDR1 is SGDLS and CDR2 is YYNGEE. Here the CDR3 DNA reads TGTGCCAGCAGCTATAGACAGGCCGGGGAGCAGTACTTC. Its protein is CASSYRQAGEQYF.

The chain has TRBV6-9 and TRBJ2-1; no clear D gene. The CDR3 covers 17 residues. Germline loops: CDR1 MNHGY, CDR2 SVAAGI. V lost 1 base and J 3 bases, leaving 16 bases between the germline ends. CDR3 sequence reads: CASSYLGGRTNYNEQFF. Here the CDR3 DNA reads TGTGCCAGCAGTTATTTAGGTGGCCGGACCAACTACAATGAGCAGTTCTTC.

The V and J genes are TRBV4-1 and TRBJ2-5; D might be TRBD2 (5 bases). CDR3 length: 16 amino acids. V dropped 0 bases and J dropped 7 bases, with 18 bases sitting between them. The germline CDR1 and CDR2 sequences are MGHRA and YSYEKL. The CDR3 is CASSQEEWTREGTQYF. The CDR3 DNA follows: TGCGCCAGCAGCCAAGAGGAGTGGACGCGCGAGGGGACCCAGTACTTC.

The V gene is TRBV5-1, the J gene TRBJ1-4; 9 nucleotides agree with TRBD1. CDR3 length: 15 residues. Looked up from germline, CDR1 is SGHRS and CDR2 is YFSETQ. After removal of 3 bases from V and 7 bases from J, the junction contained 7 bases not matched to a gene. In nucleotides, the CDR3 is TGCGCCAGCAGCTCGACAGGGGGGTTGGGTGAAAAACTGTTTTTT. The encoded protein is CASSSTGGLGEKLFF.

The V call is TRBV25-1, the J call TRBJ2-1; D is undetermined. This CDR3 contains 14 residues. V gave up 3 bases and J gave up 10 bases, with 16 bases separating them. Germline values: CDR1 MGHDK, CDR2 SYGVNS. CDR3 protein: CASSELASSGEQFF. The CDR3, as DNA: TGTGCCAGCAGTGAGTTGGCTAGTTCGGGCGAGCAGTTCTTC.

The chain has TRBV6-6 and TRBJ2-3; 7 nucleotides align to TRBD2. V was pared by 7 bases and J by 3 bases, with 13 bases of the junction left unmatched. The CDR3 has 16 amino acids. Germline V gene data show CDR1 as MNHNY and CDR2 as SVGAGI (reference sequence). The CDR3 sequence is CASMKGPGGRTDTQYF. The CDR3 DNA reads TGTGCCAGCATGAAAGGTCCGGGGGGTCGGACAGATACGCAGTATTTT.

Regarding this clonotype: The junction shows a germline mismatch at one end, possibly a read error. The gene calls are TRBV5-1 and TRBJ1-4, with a tentative D call TRBD1 (5 bases). The length of the CDR3 is 15 residues. Germline loops: CDR1 SGHRS, CDR2 YFSETQ. The CDR3 reads CVSSPAGGSNEKLFF. CDR3 in DNA: TGCGTCAGCAGCCCGGCGGGGGGAAGCAATGAAAAACTGTTTTTT.